The rows below give T cell receptor beta chains drawn from one sample of a study of cytomegalovirus exposure and HLA in healthy donors. This table comes from immunoSEQ multiplex PCR, and its TCRdb copy is limited to in-frame clones, with some not included. The top ten clones hold roughly 1.7% of a sample with tens of thousands of clones, over 70% of them seen once. Source material: PBMCs. Source of these receptors: a man in his forties in good health and CMV-seronegative. The CDR3 runs from the conserved cysteine through the conserved F or W. Fields, in order: V gene, clone size, D gene, J gene, CDR3 protein. A D gene is named only where the DNA matches it firmly. Part of the rows lack a size; the others show once, few, many or a class for expanded clones.

V: TRBV6-1
size: -
D: TRBD2
J: TRBJ2-5
CDR3: CASRKPSGRETQYF

V: TRBV28
size: once
D: TRBD1
J: TRBJ2-7
CDR3: CASSNFPGQGVYEQYF

V: TRBV10-3
size: -
D: -
J: TRBJ2-1
CDR3: CAIGRDSSYNEQFF

V: TRBV19
size: -
D: -
J: TRBJ1-1
CDR3: CASSIRLMNTEAFF

V: TRBV19
size: -
D: TRBD1
J: TRBJ1-2
CDR3: CASSPGPGGVYGYTF

V: TRBV28
size: -
D: -
J: TRBJ1-3
CDR3: CASSFLPSSGNTIYF

V: TRBV6-6
size: -
D: -
J: TRBJ2-6
CDR3: CASSLQGGGANGLTF

V: TRBV28
size: few
D: -
J: TRBJ1-2
CDR3: CASGSEGRSYGYTF

V: TRBV6-5
size: few
D: -
J: TRBJ2-1
CDR3: CASSYDRKVGEQFF

V: TRBV7-9
size: -
D: TRBD1
J: TRBJ1-2
CDR3: CASSLADRRHYGYTF

V: TRBV11-3
size: -
D: TRBD2
J: TRBJ2-3
CDR3: CASSQGTSGSSTDTQYF

V: TRBV6-1
size: -
D: -
J: TRBJ2-1
CDR3: CASSVEELSYNEQFF

V: TRBV19
size: -
D: TRBD1
J: TRBJ1-2
CDR3: CASSIYLGQYGYTF

V: TRBV19
size: -
D: TRBD1
J: TRBJ2-3
CDR3: CASTTTGDTDTQYF

V: TRBV21-1
size: -
D: -
J: TRBJ1-5
CDR3: CASSKLVPWPYSNQPQHF

V: TRBV7-9
size: few
D: -
J: TRBJ1-2
CDR3: CASSSTSANYGYTF

V: TRBV27
size: -
D: TRBD2
J: TRBJ2-2
CDR3: CASSSPGLGTGELFF

V: TRBV7-6
size: few
D: -
J: TRBJ2-7
CDR3: CASSLDQGPYEQYF

V: TRBV6-1
size: -
D: TRBD2
J: TRBJ2-1
CDR3: CASSEASSGRHEQFF

V: TRBV4-2
size: -
D: -
J: TRBJ2-2
CDR3: CASSQITDSNTGELFF

V: TRBV18
size: few
D: -
J: TRBJ2-3
CDR3: CASSPSRAADTQYF

V: TRBV4-1
size: -
D: -
J: TRBJ1-3
CDR3: CASSQPNERTGNTIYF

V: TRBV5-1
size: -
D: -
J: TRBJ1-1
CDR3: CASSLPRGNTEAFF

V: TRBV4-1
size: -
D: TRBD1
J: TRBJ2-3
CDR3: CASSQVWTGGRDTQYF

V: TRBV5-6
size: -
D: TRBD1
J: TRBJ1-1
CDR3: CASSLGGQVADQNTEAFF

V: TRBV5-4
size: -
D: -
J: TRBJ2-2
CDR3: CASSLEQKENTGELFF